The clone carrying this T cell receptor (beta chain) was recorded only once. Method: immunoSEQ multiplex PCR; TCRdb's copy keeps in-frame clones and lacks some. The sample carries hundreds of thousands of clones, roughly 97% recorded once. Trimming cost V 3 bases and J 2 bases, with 10 bases left between them. CDR3 length: 14 amino acids. CDR1 and CDR2 from the germline V gene are LNHDA and SQIVND (reference sequence). This entry comes from a study of shared clonotypes between healthy human individuals. The chain uses TRBV19 and TRBJ2-5, with a weak D call TRBD2 (6 bases). Source material: naive CD4+ T cells sorted from blood. Subset given: CD45RA+ positively selected. The receptor comes from a woman aged 30 to 39 in good health. In DNA form, the CDR3 reads TGTGCCAGTAGTATGCTAGCGAGACAAGAGACCCAGTACTTC. Translated, it gives CASSMLARQETQYF.